One and the same sample provided the 13 T cell receptor beta chains below, sequenced in a study of blood T cell repertoires in COVID-19. Method: immunoSEQ multiplex PCR; TCRdb's copy keeps in-frame clones and lacks some. The repertoire holds fewer than 350,000 clones, with more than 70% as singletons. The sample comprised peripheral blood. Receptors were obtained from a woman aged 45-65 years who had recovered from COVID-19.

V and J are TRBV6-6 and TRBJ2-1; 12 positions agree with TRBD2. The V gene's germline CDR1 is MNHNY and CDR2 SVGAGI (reference sequence). J gave up 4 bases and V 2 bases, and 3 bases lay outside the gene matches. This CDR3 is built from 16 residues. The CDR3 coding sequence is TGTGCCAGCAGTTACCTTGGACTAGCGGGGTACAATGAGCAGTTCTTC. This gives the protein CASSYLGLAGYNEQFF.

This sequence joins TRBV3-1 (or the pseudogene TRBV3-2) and TRBJ2-3; TRBD2 might be the D (6 bases). The germline V gene encodes CDR1 LGHDT and CDR2 YNNKEL (reference sequence). CDR3 length: 17 amino acids. Deletions cut 1 base from V and 7 bases from J, with 21 bases between. CDR3 sequence: CASSQGLGAGTRNTQYF. CDR3 bases: TGTGCCAGCAGCCAAGGCCTCGGGGCGGGAACACGGAATACGCAGTATTTT.

This clone was observed a handful of times. Other DNA sequences from this sample encode an identical CDR3 as well. The gene calls are TRBV2 and TRBJ1-5, with 7 bases aligning to TRBD1. This CDR3 comprises 15 residues. Germline CDR1 SNHLY, CDR2 FYNNEI. Germline trimming cut 8 bases from V and 0 bases from J; bases unmatched to any gene: 7. The CDR3 nucleotides read TGTGCCAGCCGGGGGGGACAGTATAGCAATCAGCCCCAGCATTTT. It codes for CASRGGQYSNQPQHF.

The V and J genes are TRBV7-8 and TRBJ1-4; tentatively, D is TRBD1 (6 bases). Between the trimmed V and J ends, which lost 3 bases and 5 bases, there was a span of 13 bases. Germline CDR1 and CDR2: SGHVS and FQNEAQ. The CDR3 length is 15 residues. CDR3 region: CASSFSQGGNEKLFF. CDR3 bases: TGTGCCAGCAGCTTTTCACAGGGCGGGAATGAAAAACTGTTTTTT.

This chain links TRBV5-4 with TRBJ2-3, with 15 bases fitting TRBD2. Germline loops: CDR1 SGHNT, CDR2 YYREEE (reference sequence). The length of the CDR3 is 15 residues. V lost 3 bases, J lost 5 bases, and 1 base stayed unmatched. The CDR3 coding sequence is TGTGCCAGCAGCTCGGGACTAGCGGGGGGAGATACGCAGTATTTT. Its protein is CASSSGLAGGDTQYF.

The chain employs TRBV2 and TRBJ2-7; tentatively, D is TRBD1 (6 bases). The germline CDR1 and CDR2 sequences are SNHLY and FYNNEI. Trimming shortened V by 3 bases and J by 6 bases, and 15 bases separated the two germline ends. This CDR3 comprises 14 residues. CDR3 region: CASSEDSGSFEQYF. The CDR3 nucleotides read TGTGCCAGCAGTGAGGACAGTGGAAGCTTCGAGCAGTACTTC.

DNA for the CDR3: TGTGCCAGCAGCCTGACCCTCGGACTAGCGGATGAGCAGTTCTTC. It codes for CASSLTLGLADEQFF. V gene TRBV11-2 combines with J gene TRBJ2-1, with 10 bases fitting TRBD2. The CDR3 runs to 15 residues. Unmatched junction bases numbered 9, after V lost 5 bases and J lost 8 bases. CDR1 is SGHAT and CDR2 is FQNNGV in the germline V gene.

The V gene is TRBV7-2, the J gene TRBJ1-1, with D uncertain. The CDR3 loop spans 15 amino acids. CDR1 SGHTA and CDR2 FQGNSA come from the germline V gene. The germline V and J ends were trimmed by 2 bases and 6 bases, with 16 bases remaining between them. CDR3 coding DNA: TGTGCCAGCAGCTTAATGATGGGAGGGTACGCTGAAGCTTTCTTT. Translation: CASSLMMGGYAEAFF.

This clone was counted a single time. The rearrangement links TRBV7-3 to TRBJ2-1; D perhaps matches TRBD2 (6 bases). The V and J ends lost 2 bases and 5 bases respectively, with 16 bases between them. The CDR3 contains 16 residues. CDR1 SGHTA and CDR2 FQGTGA come from the germline V gene. This CDR3 is CASSLYTGSGDNEQFF. The CDR3 DNA reads TGTGCCAGCAGCTTATATACGGGATCGGGAGACAATGAGCAGTTCTTC.

The CDR3 DNA follows: TGCGCCAGCAGCCCTGGGACTAGCGGACGGGATACGCAGTATTTT. It codes for CASSPGTSGRDTQYF. V and J are TRBV5-1 and TRBJ2-3, with TRBD2 identical over 11 bases. The junction had 7 bases not matched to a gene; V was cut back by 4 bases and J by 6 bases. Germline assignment: CDR1 SGHRS and CDR2 YFSETQ. CDR3 length: 15 amino acids.

The CDR3 DNA reads TGTGCCTGGAGTGTACTAGGGCTGGGTCAGCCCCAGCATTTT. This sequence encodes CAWSVLGLGQPQHF. The gene calls are TRBV30 and TRBJ1-5; no reliable D call. Trimming took 0 bases from V and 6 from J, leaving 12 bases between them. The germline V gene has CDR1 GTSNPN and CDR2 SVGIG (reference sequence). This CDR3 contains 14 residues. The full variable domain, completed using reference TRBV30 and TRBJ1-5, is SQTIHQWPATLVQPVGSPLSLECTVEGTSNPNLYWYRQAAGRGLQLLFYSVGIGQISSEVPQNLSASRPQDRQFILSSKKLLLSDSGFYLCAWSVLGLGQPQHFGDGTRLSIL.

The J gene is TRBJ2-4, the V gene TRBV3-1 (or the pseudogene TRBV3-2); 7 bases are a match to TRBD2. Germline V lookup: CDR1 LGHDT, CDR2 YNNKEL (reference sequence). CDR3 length equals 13 residues. V lost 2 bases and J lost 13; bases outside the gene matches: 8. Here the CDR3 reads CASSQTPGLPQYF. The CDR3 DNA reads as TGTGCCAGCAGCCAAACACCGGGACTACCGCAGTACTTC.

V gene TRBV6-5 combines with J gene TRBJ2-1; TRBD1 matches 9 bases. CDR1 MNHEY and CDR2 SVGAGI come from the germline V gene. This CDR3 comprises 12 residues. J gave up 10 bases and V 6 bases, and 4 bases lay outside the gene matches. CDR3 protein: CASRGQGWEQFF. CDR3 bases: TGTGCCAGCAGGGGACAGGGCTGGGAGCAGTTCTTC.